These T cell receptor beta chains were read from a single sample in a study of T cells after yellow fever vaccination. TCRdb fed the 5' RACE reads into MiXCR, producing one record per CDR3 protein. This sample has fewer than 350,000 distinct CDR3 sequences, with around 4.4% found just once. The sequences come from PBMCs, collected 15 days after the yellow fever booster vaccination. All receptors derive from a young man who received the YFV17D yellow fever vaccine. Each CDR3 is given with its conserved first and last residue. The D gene is left open where the match is weak.

d_call: TRBD2; v_call: TRBV4-1; j_call: TRBJ2-2; cdr3_aa: CASSQAGGNTGELFF
d_call: TRBD1; v_call: TRBV4-2; j_call: TRBJ2-7; cdr3_aa: CASSQETWTGEDEQYF
d_call: .; v_call: TRBV9; j_call: TRBJ1-1; cdr3_aa: CASSVSSMNTEAFF
d_call: .; v_call: TRBV28; j_call: TRBJ1-5; cdr3_aa: CASSPHSGSQPQHF
d_call: .; v_call: TRBV28; j_call: TRBJ2-3; cdr3_aa: CASSRPVRFTYTQYF
d_call: TRBD1; v_call: TRBV5-1; j_call: TRBJ1-6; cdr3_aa: CASSLSGGNSPLHF
d_call: .; v_call: TRBV21-1; j_call: TRBJ2-2; cdr3_aa: CASRVTSGGTTGELFF
d_call: TRBD1; v_call: TRBV29-1; j_call: TRBJ2-5; cdr3_aa: CSVPAGTGPETQYF
d_call: TRBD2; v_call: TRBV20-1; j_call: TRBJ2-1; cdr3_aa: CSASRTSGGEYNEQFF
d_call: .; v_call: TRBV5-1; j_call: TRBJ2-7; cdr3_aa: CASSLEVGSEQYF
d_call: TRBD2; v_call: TRBV20-1; j_call: TRBJ2-7; cdr3_aa: CSARDGTSGGTYEQYF
d_call: TRBD2; v_call: TRBV7-6; j_call: TRBJ2-3; cdr3_aa: CASSSWTSGGITDTQYF
d_call: TRBD2; v_call: TRBV12-3/TRBV12-4; j_call: TRBJ2-3; cdr3_aa: CASSPAASSGFRDTQYF
d_call: .; v_call: TRBV4-2; j_call: TRBJ2-7; cdr3_aa: CASSQEWLPSGSYYEQYF
d_call: .; v_call: TRBV7-9; j_call: TRBJ1-3; cdr3_aa: CASSLLRNTIYF
d_call: .; v_call: TRBV5-5; j_call: TRBJ2-7; cdr3_aa: CASSSPGGNEQYF
d_call: TRBD1; v_call: TRBV7-2; j_call: TRBJ2-4; cdr3_aa: CASSAQGAQYF
d_call: TRBD1; v_call: TRBV7-3; j_call: TRBJ2-2; cdr3_aa: CASSFRGRTGELFF
d_call: TRBD1; v_call: TRBV7-2; j_call: TRBJ2-7; cdr3_aa: CASSLDRDRYEQYF
d_call: TRBD1; v_call: TRBV11-2; j_call: TRBJ1-3; cdr3_aa: CASSNRDRAQNTIYF
d_call: TRBD2; v_call: TRBV5-1; j_call: TRBJ2-3; cdr3_aa: CASSSSGSGGTDTQYF
d_call: .; v_call: TRBV3-1; j_call: TRBJ2-1; cdr3_aa: CASSQAGGGDNEQFF
d_call: .; v_call: TRBV10-3; j_call: TRBJ1-5; cdr3_aa: CAISPHGEVSNQPQHF
d_call: .; v_call: TRBV15; j_call: TRBJ2-1; cdr3_aa: CATSRAGGVEAYNEQFF
d_call: .; v_call: TRBV5-1; j_call: TRBJ1-1; cdr3_aa: CASKAGGMNTEAFF
d_call: .; v_call: TRBV5-1; j_call: TRBJ1-5; cdr3_aa: CAHVGGQPQHF
d_call: .; v_call: TRBV9; j_call: TRBJ2-3; cdr3_aa: CASSPNPTDTQYF
d_call: .; v_call: TRBV6-4; j_call: TRBJ2-2; cdr3_aa: CASSDSLSFSWNTGELFF
d_call: .; v_call: TRBV27; j_call: TRBJ1-5; cdr3_aa: CASSLSGGRPQHF
d_call: .; v_call: TRBV20-1; j_call: TRBJ1-2; cdr3_aa: CSASRPGDGYTF
d_call: .; v_call: TRBV5-1; j_call: TRBJ2-1; cdr3_aa: CASSQDSLNEQFF
d_call: .; v_call: TRBV20-1; j_call: TRBJ2-3; cdr3_aa: CSAAPSTDTQYF
d_call: TRBD1; v_call: TRBV15; j_call: TRBJ1-5; cdr3_aa: CATSREGTGDQPQHF
d_call: .; v_call: TRBV9; j_call: TRBJ2-3; cdr3_aa: CASSRERTDTQYF
d_call: .; v_call: TRBV29-1; j_call: TRBJ2-1; cdr3_aa: CSVGVHEQFF